These T cell receptor beta chains were read from a single sample in a study of a mutant IDH1 vaccine in newly diagnosed glioma. The table came from immunoSEQ multiplex PCR; TCRdb's copy has only in-frame clones and leaves some out. Found here are about 66,000 clones, 70% to 90% of them singletons; the top ten hold over 2.5%. The specimen was PBMCs, collected from a glioma patient treated with radiotherapy, temozolomide or both. The receptors come from a man aged 30-40 years with glioma. CDR3s leave out the opening cysteine and the closing phenylalanine or tryptophan.

V gene,CDR3 length,CDR3 protein
TRBV7-9,13,ASSLYGKTNYGYT
TRBV29-1,15,SFAAPGMGRSTGELF
TRBV11-2,13,AIQGRGMTGNTIY
TRBV18,12,ASSPRGSYNEQF
TRBV5-1,14,ASSLVDAGGPDTQY
TRBV4-1,13,ASSQDPLELSGRF
TRBV7-8,14,ASSLGKVISTDTQY
TRBV30,11,AWSVQVTGLQY
TRBV4-1,14,ASSQITTGTSYEQY
TRBV27,12,ASSLSGSGYGYT
TRBV4-1,16,ASSPGLAGGSAKNIQY
TRBV18,12,ASSPEQGATEAF
TRBV19,12,ASRMSPPYNEQF
TRBV5-1,16,ASSLVASGGATYNEQF
TRBV29-1,11,SGGDANTGELF